This T cell receptor beta chain was retrieved from a study of regulatory T cells in long-lasting Graves disease. On the study more broadly: Positivity for TSH receptor antibodies plus over 5 years of antithyroid drugs meant persistent Graves' disease. The study, taken as a whole, reports: Segments TRBV28, TRBJ1-2 and TRBJ2-5 showed preferential usage in persistent disease.

Documented time point: persistent/refractory GD, antithyroid drugs over 5 years with positive TRAb. RNA extracted from PBMCs served as the sequencing template. The table lists this clonotype with a few counts. Its matching antigen is unknown. V dropped 4 bases and J dropped 4 bases, with 14 bases sitting between them. Germline V gives CDR1 DFQATT, CDR2 SNEGSKA (reference sequence). The CDR3 extends over 14 amino acids. Through Arm-PCR of CDR3 regions and iRepertoire HTBI primers, TCR beta libraries were built. TCRdb reprocessed the multiplex PCR reads with MiXCR, giving one entry per CDR3 protein. The sample lists approximately 690,000 distinct CDR3 sequences; 30% were seen once.

Sequences were derived from peripheral blood mononuclear cells (PBMCs), sampled when the disease was refractory, from a patient treated with antithyroid drugs. The receptor's source is a female donor with Graves disease. This sequence joins TRBV20-1 and TRBJ1-3; tentative D call: TRBD1 (5 bases). The DNA for the CDR3 is TGCAGTGCTACCACAGGCACTGGCGGAAACACCATATATTTT. Protein product: CSATTGTGGNTIYF.